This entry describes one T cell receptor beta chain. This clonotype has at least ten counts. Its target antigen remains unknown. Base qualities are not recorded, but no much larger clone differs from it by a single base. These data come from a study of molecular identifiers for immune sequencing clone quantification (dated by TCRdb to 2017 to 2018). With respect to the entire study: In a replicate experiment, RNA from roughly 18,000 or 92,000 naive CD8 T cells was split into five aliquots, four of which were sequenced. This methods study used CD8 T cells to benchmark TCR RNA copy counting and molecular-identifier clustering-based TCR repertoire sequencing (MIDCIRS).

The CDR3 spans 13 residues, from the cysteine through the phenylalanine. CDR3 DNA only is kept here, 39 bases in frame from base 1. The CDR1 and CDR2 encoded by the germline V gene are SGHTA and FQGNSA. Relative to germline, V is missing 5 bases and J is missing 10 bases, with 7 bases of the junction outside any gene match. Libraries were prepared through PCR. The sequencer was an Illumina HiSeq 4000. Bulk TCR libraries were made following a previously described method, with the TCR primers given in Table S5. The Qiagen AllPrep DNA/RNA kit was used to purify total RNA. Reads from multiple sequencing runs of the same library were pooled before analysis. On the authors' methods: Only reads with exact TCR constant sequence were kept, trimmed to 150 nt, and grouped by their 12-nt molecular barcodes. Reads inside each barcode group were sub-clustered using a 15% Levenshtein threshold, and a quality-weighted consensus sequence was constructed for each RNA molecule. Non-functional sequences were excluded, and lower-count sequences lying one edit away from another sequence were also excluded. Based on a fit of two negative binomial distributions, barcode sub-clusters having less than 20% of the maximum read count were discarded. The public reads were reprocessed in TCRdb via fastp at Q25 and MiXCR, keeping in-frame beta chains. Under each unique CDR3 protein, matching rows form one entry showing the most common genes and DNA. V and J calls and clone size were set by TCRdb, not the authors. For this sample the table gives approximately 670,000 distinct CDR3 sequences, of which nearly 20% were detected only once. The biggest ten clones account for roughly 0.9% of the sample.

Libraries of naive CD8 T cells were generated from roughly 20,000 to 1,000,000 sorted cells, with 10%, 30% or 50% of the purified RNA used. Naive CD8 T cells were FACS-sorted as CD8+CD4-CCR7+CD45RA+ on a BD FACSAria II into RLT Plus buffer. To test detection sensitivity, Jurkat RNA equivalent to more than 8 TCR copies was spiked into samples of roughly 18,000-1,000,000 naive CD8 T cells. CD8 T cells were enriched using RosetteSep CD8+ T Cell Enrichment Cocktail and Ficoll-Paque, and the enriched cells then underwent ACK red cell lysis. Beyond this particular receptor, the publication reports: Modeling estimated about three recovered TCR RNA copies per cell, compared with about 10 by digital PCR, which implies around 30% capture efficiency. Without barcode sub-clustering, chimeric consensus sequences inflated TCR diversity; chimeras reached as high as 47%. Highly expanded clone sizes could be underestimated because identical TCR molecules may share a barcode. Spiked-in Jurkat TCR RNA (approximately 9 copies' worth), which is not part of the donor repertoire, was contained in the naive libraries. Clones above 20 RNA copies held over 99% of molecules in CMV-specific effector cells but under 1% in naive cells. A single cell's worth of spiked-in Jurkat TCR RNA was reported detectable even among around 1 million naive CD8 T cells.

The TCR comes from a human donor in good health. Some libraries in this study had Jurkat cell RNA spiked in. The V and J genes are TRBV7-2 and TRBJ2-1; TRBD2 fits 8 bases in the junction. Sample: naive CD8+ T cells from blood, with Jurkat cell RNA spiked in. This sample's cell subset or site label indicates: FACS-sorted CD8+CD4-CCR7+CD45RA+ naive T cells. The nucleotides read TGTGCCAGCAGCACCGGACTAGCCTGGGAGCAGTTCTTC. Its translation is CASSTGLAWEQFF.